This T cell receptor beta chain was sequenced in a study of blood T cell repertoires in COVID-19. About the research overall: The United States, Italy and Spain supplied acute and convalescent COVID-19 samples. T cells, B-cell-depleted T cells, or PBMCs provided the cDNA or gDNA that served as material.

The protocol was immunoSEQ multiplex PCR, while the TCRdb copy is restricted to in-frame clones and leaves out a portion. The sample consists of over 200,000 clones, more than 65% of them appearing once. CDR1 LGHNA and CDR2 YSLEER come from the germline V gene. The CDR3 covers 14 residues. V shed 0 bases, J shed 6 bases, and the junction held 4 bases outside the gene matches. The chain joins TRBV4-3 to TRBJ1-2; 7 bases match TRBD1. The receptor was derived from a man over 45 with active or convalescent COVID-19. The sequenced sample consisted of peripheral blood. Here the CDR3 reads CASSQDSTGDGYTF. CDR3 nucleotides: TGCGCCAGCAGCCAAGATTCAACAGGGGATGGCTACACCTTC.